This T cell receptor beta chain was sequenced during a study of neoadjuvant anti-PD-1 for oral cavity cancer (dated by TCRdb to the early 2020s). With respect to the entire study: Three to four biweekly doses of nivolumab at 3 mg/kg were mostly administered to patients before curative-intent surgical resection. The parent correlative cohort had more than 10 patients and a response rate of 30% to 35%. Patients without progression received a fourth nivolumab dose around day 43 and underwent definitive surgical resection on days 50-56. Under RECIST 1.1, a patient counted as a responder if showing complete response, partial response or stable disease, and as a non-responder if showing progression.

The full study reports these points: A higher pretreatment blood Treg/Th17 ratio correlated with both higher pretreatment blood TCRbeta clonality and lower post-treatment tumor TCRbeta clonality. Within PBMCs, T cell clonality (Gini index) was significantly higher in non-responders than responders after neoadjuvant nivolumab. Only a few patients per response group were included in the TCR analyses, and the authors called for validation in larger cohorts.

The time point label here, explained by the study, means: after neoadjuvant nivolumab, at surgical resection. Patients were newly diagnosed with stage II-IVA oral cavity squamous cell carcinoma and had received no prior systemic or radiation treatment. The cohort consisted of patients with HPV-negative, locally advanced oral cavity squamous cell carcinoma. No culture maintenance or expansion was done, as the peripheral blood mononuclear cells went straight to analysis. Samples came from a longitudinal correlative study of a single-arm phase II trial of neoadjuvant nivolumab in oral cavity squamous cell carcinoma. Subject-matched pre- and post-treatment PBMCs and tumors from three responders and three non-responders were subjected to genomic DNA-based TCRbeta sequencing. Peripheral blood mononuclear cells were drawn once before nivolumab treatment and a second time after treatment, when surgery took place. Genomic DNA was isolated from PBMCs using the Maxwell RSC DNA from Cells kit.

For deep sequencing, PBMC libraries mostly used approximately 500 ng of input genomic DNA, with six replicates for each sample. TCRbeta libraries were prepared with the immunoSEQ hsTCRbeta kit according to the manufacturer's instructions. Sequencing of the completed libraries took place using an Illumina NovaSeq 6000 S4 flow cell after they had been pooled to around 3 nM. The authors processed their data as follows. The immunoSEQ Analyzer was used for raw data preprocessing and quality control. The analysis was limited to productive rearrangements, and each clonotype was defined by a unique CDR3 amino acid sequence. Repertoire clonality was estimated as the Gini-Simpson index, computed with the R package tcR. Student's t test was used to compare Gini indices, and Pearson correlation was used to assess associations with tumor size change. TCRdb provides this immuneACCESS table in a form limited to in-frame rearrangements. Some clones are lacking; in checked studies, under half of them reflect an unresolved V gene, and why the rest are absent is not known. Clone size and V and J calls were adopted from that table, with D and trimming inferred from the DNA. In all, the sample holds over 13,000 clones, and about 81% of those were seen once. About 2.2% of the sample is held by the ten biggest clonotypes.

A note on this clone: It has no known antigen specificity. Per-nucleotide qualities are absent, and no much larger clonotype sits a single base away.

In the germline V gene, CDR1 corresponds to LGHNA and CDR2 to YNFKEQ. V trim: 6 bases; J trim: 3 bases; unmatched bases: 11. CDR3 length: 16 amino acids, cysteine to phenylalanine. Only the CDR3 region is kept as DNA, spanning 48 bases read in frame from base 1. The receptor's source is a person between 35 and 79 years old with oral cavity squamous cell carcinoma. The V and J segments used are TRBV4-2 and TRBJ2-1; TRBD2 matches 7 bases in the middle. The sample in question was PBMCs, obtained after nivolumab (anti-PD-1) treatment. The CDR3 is CASRGAAGLFYNEQFF. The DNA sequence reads TGTGCCAGCAGAGGGGCGGCGGGACTATTCTACAATGAGCAGTTCTTC.